The rows below give T cell receptor beta chains drawn from one sample of a study of T cell repertoires and HLA-DP antigens. Only in-frame clones appear in the TCRdb table, and some are missing; sequencing was by immunoSEQ multiplex PCR. The table lists roughly 500 clones, roughly 58% of them singletons. The sequenced material came from alloreactive CD137+ CD4+ T cells from cultured PBMCs. The receptor set was obtained from a man in his fifties or sixties in good health and CMV-seronegative. The CDR3 runs from the conserved cysteine through the conserved F or W. D genes are given only for firm matches. Clone sizes are given selectively: once, few, many, or a class where the clone is expanded.

d_call | j_call | clone_size | v_call | cdr3_aa | cdr3_nt
. | TRBJ1-1 | once | TRBV29-1 | CSVSRDLNTEAFF | TGCAGCGTCTCCCGGGACCTGAACACTGAAGCTTTCTTT
. | TRBJ2-2 | . | TRBV30 | CAWSGPGLGLGELFF | TGTGCCTGGAGTGGACCAGGGTTGGGTCTCGGGGAGCTGTTTTTT
. | TRBJ2-6 | few | TRBV11-3 | CASSPGGPRANVLTF | TGTGCCAGCAGCCCCGGCGGCCCTCGGGCCAACGTCCTGACTTTC
TRBD2 | TRBJ2-1 | . | TRBV11-2 | CASLTQGSASGRLNEQFF | TGTGCCAGCCTGACTCAGGGTTCCGCTAGCGGGAGGCTCAATGAGCAGTTCTTC
. | TRBJ1-5 | . | TRBV19 | CARGGAGENNQPQHF | TGTGCCCGCGGGGGGGCAGGGGAGAACAATCAGCCCCAGCATTTT
TRBD1 | TRBJ2-3 | . | TRBV2 | CASSKGQGTDTQYF | TGTGCCAGCAGTAAGGGACAGGGTACAGATACGCAGTATTTT
. | TRBJ2-7 | . | TRBV7-6 | CASSPGGSGEQYF | TGTGCCAGCAGCCCCGGGGGTTCCGGCGAGCAGTACTTC
. | TRBJ1-1 | few | TRBV20-1 | CSDGPGEAFF | TGCAGCGACGGACCGGGGGAAGCTTTCTTT
. | TRBJ1-1 | . | TRBV7-1 | CASSVYINTNTEAFF | TGTGCCAGCAGCGTGTACATCAATACCAACACTGAAGCTTTCTTT
TRBD1 | TRBJ1-1 | . | TRBV28 | CASGRQGSGNTEAFF | TGTGCCAGCGGCCGACAGGGCTCAGGGAACACTGAAGCTTTCTTT
. | TRBJ1-2 | . | TRBV7-3 | CASSLEISGYTF | TGTGCCAGCAGCTTAGAGATAAGCGGCTACACCTTC
. | TRBJ2-1 | hyperexpanded | TRBV19 | CAIGRVGDPNEQFF | TGTGCCATAGGACGGGTGGGGGACCCCAATGAGCAGTTCTTC
. | TRBJ1-6 | few | TRBV9 | CASSVATDNSPLHF | TGTGCCAGCAGCGTAGCAACAGATAATTCACCCCTCCACTTT
TRBD1 | TRBJ1-4 | once | TRBV18 | CASSPPTGEGGEKLFF | TGTGCCAGCTCACCACCGACAGGGGAAGGAGGAGAAAAACTGTTTTTT
. | TRBJ1-1 | few | TRBV7-3 | CASARGTEAFF | TGTGCCAGCGCTAGGGGAACTGAAGCTTTCTTT
TRBD2 | TRBJ2-1 | . | TRBV11-2 | CASSSWLAGTIYNEQFF | TGTGCCAGCAGCTCCTGGCTAGCGGGCACCATTTACAATGAGCAGTTCTTC
. | TRBJ2-4 | . | TRBV4-2 | CASSQARTGPQIQYF | TGTGCCAGCAGCCAAGCTAGGACCGGGCCCCAGATTCAGTACTTC
. | TRBJ2-1 | hyperexpanded | TRBV7-9 | CASTRDSNEQFF | TGTGCCAGCACCCGGGACTCCAATGAGCAGTTCTTC
. | TRBJ2-5 | . | TRBV6-1 | CASSLGTSQETQYF | TGTGCCAGCAGCCTCGGGACTTCGCAAGAGACCCAGTACTTC
TRBD2 | TRBJ2-3 | few | TRBV4-1 | CASSESGTSGGDTQYF | TGCGCCAGCAGCGAAAGCGGGACTAGCGGGGGTGATACGCAGTATTTT
. | TRBJ2-3 | . | TRBV5-7 | CASSLEGRGGGTQYF | TGTGCCAGCAGCTTGGAGGGCAGGGGGGGAGGTACGCAGTATTTT
TRBD1 | TRBJ1-4 | . | TRBV4-3 | CASSQDMGQNEKLFF | TGCGCCAGCAGCCAAGATATGGGACAGAATGAAAAACTGTTTTTT
. | TRBJ2-5 | few | TRBV18 | CASSLNMGAGETQYF | TGTGCCAGCTCCCTCAACATGGGGGCGGGCGAGACCCAGTACTTC
. | TRBJ2-1 | . | TRBV6-5 | CASSYAPGGYNEQFF | TGTGCCAGCAGTTACGCCCCAGGGGGGTACAATGAGCAGTTCTTC
. | TRBJ2-7 | few | TRBV7-9 | CASSFPRGPYEQYF | TGTGCCAGCAGCTTCCCCCGGGGGCCCTACGAGCAGTACTTC
. | TRBJ1-4 | . | TRBV6-6 | CASSRDSWAEKLFF | TGTGCCAGCAGTCGCGACAGTTGGGCTGAAAAACTGTTTTTT